This TCR beta chain originates from a study of blood T cell repertoires in COVID-19. Study in general: Donors in the United States, Italy and Spain gave samples during acute or convalescent COVID-19. Sources were T cells, B-cell-depleted T cells, or PBMCs; the material itself was cDNA or gDNA.

Per the authors' pipeline: The assay estimated nucleated cells by amplifying reference gene primers. Clones were sequenced by immunoSEQ multiplex PCR, and TCRdb holds only the in-frame ones, with some missing. The D gene and trimming were derived from the DNA, and the V and J assignments and clone size from that table. The sample carries approximately 100,000 clones, about 82% recorded once. The CDR3 consists of 15 residues. The germline CDR1 and CDR2 sequences are SGHTA and FQGNSA. Losses at the gene ends were 5 bases for V and 5 bases for J; bases not matched to a gene: 10. Sequencing was performed on peripheral blood. This TCR derives from a human donor in a cohort sampled during active COVID-19. The chain employs TRBV7-2 and TRBJ2-5, with 8 bases lining up with TRBD1. The CDR3 DNA reads TGTGCCAGCAGCCAAGGACAGGGAACATGGGAGACCCAGTACTTC. This gives the protein CASSQGQGTWETQYF. The whole variable domain, filled in from reference TRBV7-2 and TRBJ2-5, reads GAGVSQSPSNKVTEKGKDVELRCDPISGHTALYWYRQSLGQGLEFLIYFQGNSAPDKSGLPSDRFSAERTGGSVSTLTIQRTQQEDSAVYLCASSQGQGTWETQYFGPGTRLLVL.